These 20 T cell receptor beta chains were sequenced from one sample in a study of blood T cells in healthy people across ages. A J-beta primer mix and a sample-barcoded 5' primer were used in a second PCR of about 7 to 12 cycles. In TCRdb, the 5' RACE reads were re-called with MiXCR into one record per CDR3 protein. Among 650,000 to 1,000,000 distinct CDR3 sequences listed, roughly 40% were seen once. The sample was blood. The receptors stem from a man between 18 and 29 years old in good health.

This clonotype was counted at least ten times. J is TRBJ2-3 and V is TRBV4-2, with 9 positions matching TRBD1. This CDR3 spans 16 amino acids. CDR1 is LGHNA, CDR2 YNFKEQ, per germline. V shed 2 bases, J shed 3 bases, and the junction held 6 bases outside the gene matches. CDR3 region: CASSQTGGVRTDTQYF. The CDR3 nucleotides are TGTGCCAGCAGCCAAACAGGGGGCGTTAGAACAGATACGCAGTATTTT.

The sample holds a few counts of this clonotype. The chain joins TRBV4-2 to TRBJ2-2, with 11 bases that match TRBD1. With 2 bases clipped from V and 1 base from J, the junction kept 9 bases outside the gene matches. CDR1 is LGHNA, CDR2 YNFKEQ, per germline. This CDR3 spans 19 amino acids. The CDR3 DNA follows: TGTGCCAGCAGCCAAAGGACAGGGGGCGGATTTAGGAACACCGGGGAGCTGTTTTTT. Protein sequence: CASSQRTGGGFRNTGELFF.

The chain uses TRBV2 and TRBJ2-2, with TRBD1 identical over 9 bases. This CDR3 spans 14 amino acids. V trimming: 4 bases; J trimming: 7 bases; junction bases outside the gene matches: 4. The germline CDR1 and CDR2 sequences are SNHLY and FYNNEI. CDR3 in DNA: TGTGCCAGCAGTGTGGACAGGGGTAGCGGGGAGCTGTTTTTT. This gives the protein CASSVDRGSGELFF.

The V call is TRBV27, the J call TRBJ1-2, with 9 positions matching TRBD1. Germline assignment: CDR1 MNHEY and CDR2 SMNVEV (reference sequence). Trimming took 6 bases from V and 7 from J; bases not matched to a gene: 12. The CDR3 runs 15 residues. The CDR3 DNA sequence: TGTGCCAGCAGCGATTATCTACAGGGGGCGGGTGGCTACACCTTC. Its translation is CASSDYLQGAGGYTF.

This clonotype was observed a few times. The CDR3 sequence: CASSLYSTGAPYNEQFF. The DNA of the CDR3 is TGCGCCAGCAGCTTGTACTCGACAGGGGCTCCCTACAATGAGCAGTTCTTC. The chain is built from TRBV5-1 and TRBJ2-1, with 8 positions matching TRBD1. V lost 1 base, J lost 2 bases, and 8 bases stayed unmatched. Germline V gene data show CDR1 as SGHRS and CDR2 as YFSETQ. This CDR3 region has 17 residues.

V is TRBV24-1 and J is TRBJ1-1, with 10 bases identical to TRBD1. The CDR3 runs to 14 residues. Germline V gene data show CDR1 as KGHDR and CDR2 as SFDVKD. J was trimmed by 1 base and V by 9 bases; bases with no gene match: 4. The CDR3 region has the DNA TGTGCCACCGTGGGGACAGGGGAGAACACTGAAGCTTTCTTT. Its protein is CATVGTGENTEAFF.

The CDR3 sequence is CASSQERTVSTDTQYF. Here the CDR3 DNA reads TGCGCCAGCAGCCAAGAAAGGACGGTCAGCACAGATACGCAGTATTTT. The V and J genes are TRBV4-1 and TRBJ2-3, with D uncertain. This CDR3 is 16 amino acids long. Trimming took 0 bases from V and 0 from J, leaving 10 bases between them. The germline CDR1 and CDR2 sequences are MGHRA and YSYEKL.

This clonotype was counted only a few times. J is TRBJ1-2 and V is TRBV6-2 or TRBV6-3; D not resolved. The CDR3 is 12 amino acids. Germline V gene data show CDR1 as MNHEY and CDR2 as SVGEGT. Between the trimmed V and J ends, which lost 4 bases and 8 bases, there was a span of 11 bases. DNA for the CDR3: TGTGCCAGCAGTTTCTCGATAGCCGGCTACACCTTC. Its protein product is CASSFSIAGYTF.

The CDR3 is CASSLGGTSWGQETQYF. CDR3 nucleotides: TGTGCCAGCAGCTTAGGAGGGACTAGCTGGGGCCAAGAGACCCAGTACTTC. The gene calls are TRBV7-2 and TRBJ2-5; 9 bases agree with TRBD2. The V segment lost 1 base and the J segment 1 base; nucleotides outside the gene matches: 7. The CDR3 spans 17 residues. The germline V gene has CDR1 SGHTA and CDR2 FQGNSA.

DNA of the CDR3: TGTGCCAGCAGACTCAATAGGGGTCAGCCCCAGCATTTT. Its translation: CASRLNRGQPQHF. The chain employs TRBV12-3 or TRBV12-4 and TRBJ1-5; possible D gene TRBD1, 5 bases. V was pared by 6 bases and J by 6 bases, with 12 bases between. The CDR3 totals 13 residues.

This clonotype was counted only a few times. The V and J genes are TRBV20-1 and TRBJ2-2, with D perhaps given as TRBD1 or TRBD2 (5 bases each). Germline lookup yields CDR1 DFQATT and CDR2 SNEGSKA (reference sequence). V was trimmed by 6 bases and J by 4 bases, leaving 15 bases between them. The CDR3 spans 14 residues. DNA of the CDR3: TGCAGTGCCAAGAGGGGCCCGACCACCGGGGAGCTGTTTTTT. Its translation is CSAKRGPTTGELFF.

This clonotype appeared once. The chain couples TRBV7-2 to TRBJ1-6, with D unresolved. This CDR3 spans 14 amino acids. Trimming cost V 6 bases and J 5 bases, with 11 bases left between them. Germline V gene sequence: CDR1 SGHTA, CDR2 FQGNSA. DNA for the CDR3: TGTGCCAGCAGGAAACAGAGAAATAATTCACCCCTCCACTTT. Translated: CASRKQRNNSPLHF.

The V call is TRBV4-2, the J call TRBJ2-7; maybe TRBD1 (5 bases). The CDR3 sequence is 16 residues long. The germline gives CDR1 LGHNA, CDR2 YNFKEQ. The ends were cut back, 1 base at V and 3 bases at J, with 16 bases in the middle. The CDR3 DNA is TGTGCCAGCAGCCAAGCCGAAACGACAGTAGTCTACGAGCAGTACTTC. It translates to CASSQAETTVVYEQYF.

This clonotype was observed a handful of times. CDR3 in amino acids: CASSLSPGNAFF. The CDR3, as DNA: TGTGCCAGCAGCTTATCCCCAGGGAATGCTTTCTTT. This sequence joins TRBV7-6 and TRBJ1-1, with D possibly being TRBD1 (5 bases). This CDR3 has 12 amino acids. Trimming took off 2 bases at V and 11 bases at J, with 12 bases between the two ends. Germline CDR1 and CDR2: SGHVS and FNYEAQ.

V gene TRBV4-3 combines with J gene TRBJ2-4, with a weak D call TRBD2 (6 bases). This CDR3 has 13 amino acids. V was pared by 0 bases and J by 9 bases, with 9 bases between. CDR1 and CDR2 (germline): LGHNA, YSLEER. The CDR3 sequence is CASSQEEGGIQYF. The CDR3 DNA follows: TGCGCCAGCAGCCAAGAGGAGGGAGGCATTCAGTACTTC.

This clonotype appeared once. This chain joins TRBV7-2 and TRBJ1-2; D is possibly TRBD1 (5 bases). The ends were cut back, 6 bases at V and 0 bases at J, with 11 bases in the middle. This CDR3 region has 14 residues. The germline V gene encodes CDR1 SGHTA and CDR2 FQGNSA. This chain's CDR3 is CASRLDTSNYGYTF. In nucleotides, the CDR3 is TGTGCCAGCAGATTGGACACGTCTAACTATGGCTACACCTTC.

This clonotype has only a few counts. V usage is TRBV2 and J usage is TRBJ1-1; 7 positions agree with TRBD1. The CDR3 covers 17 residues. The ends lost 5 bases at V and 1 base at J; junction bases unmatched: 13. Germline CDR1 reads SNHLY; CDR2 reads FYNNEI. The CDR3 coding sequence is TGTGCCAGCAGTCCCATCGGGACAGCCGAGAAGAACACTGAAGCTTTCTTT. It codes for CASSPIGTAEKNTEAFF.

Details on this clonotype: At one boundary the junction diverges from the germline segment, which might be a read error. This chain's CDR3 is CASGLGVGETQYF. CDR3 coding DNA: TGTGCCAGCGGCTTAGGGGTCGGGGAGACCCAGTACTTC. V gene TRBV7-2 combines with J gene TRBJ2-5, with a tentative D call TRBD1 (5 bases). The CDR3 is made up of 13 amino acids. Germline V gene sequence: CDR1 SGHTA, CDR2 FQGNSA.

CDR3 coding DNA: TGTGCCAGCAGTTACTCGTCGGGAGGGGCGGTGGTTGATGAGCAGTTCTTC. Translated, it gives CASSYSSGGAVVDEQFF. This chain uses TRBV6-6 with TRBJ2-1; 8 nucleotides match TRBD2. Trimming at V came to 0 bases and at J to 8 bases, leaving 12 bases not matched to a gene. Germline V gene sequence: CDR1 MNHNY, CDR2 SVGAGI (reference sequence). This CDR3 contains 17 residues.

The chain carries TRBV7-2 and TRBJ2-4; a weak D match, TRBD2 (6 bases). The tail of the sequence fits TRBJ2-7 better, so the J call may be wrong. Looked up from germline, CDR1 is SGHTA and CDR2 is FQGNSA. The CDR3 covers 17 residues. The CDR3 reads CASSSPVGRSFSYEQYF. DNA of the CDR3: TGTGCCAGCAGCTCCCCGGTAGGGAGGTCCTTCTCCTACGAGCAGTACTTC.